Listed below are T cell receptor beta chains from one sample, sequenced in a study of CD8+CD57+ T cells in acquired aplastic anemia. Using its own MiXCR run on the reads, TCRdb lists one record per CDR3 protein. The sample holds about 68,000 distinct CDR3 sequences, around half seen once. The sequencing input was sorted CD4+, CD8+, or CD8+CD57+ T cells (not recorded which) from PBMCs. All receptors derive from a human donor in good health, serving as a control. Each CDR3 is given with its conserved first and last residue. A D gene is named only where the DNA matches it firmly. The size entry is marked missing in some rows and otherwise reads once, few, many or a size class.

TRBD2	TRBJ2-3	few	TRBV2	CATLTSARDTQYF	TGTGCCACCCTGACTAGCGCACGGGATACGCAGTATTTT
.	TRBJ2-4	.	TRBV15	CTTSRTGGADIQYF	TGTACCACCAGCAGGACTGGCGGGGCGGACATTCAGTACTTC
.	TRBJ1-6	few	TRBV29-1	CSVGQGVDSPLHF	TGCAGCGTTGGGCAGGGAGTGGATTCACCCCTCCACTTT
.	TRBJ2-1	many	TRBV7-8	CASSSPPGNEQFF	TGTGCCAGCAGCTCCCCGCCAGGGAATGAGCAGTTCTTC
TRBD1	TRBJ1-4	many	TRBV4-1	CASSQRQQGATNEKLFF	TGCGCCAGCAGCCAGAGACAGCAGGGGGCGACTAATGAAAAACTGTTTTTT
.	TRBJ1-2	.	TRBV19	CASSIRLAYGHTF	TGTGCCAGTAGTATCCGGCTGGCCTATGGCCACACCTTC
TRBD1	TRBJ1-2	.	TRBV19	CASTALGDRPTNYGYTF	TGTGCCAGTACCGCCCTCGGGGACAGGCCTACTAACTATGGCTACACCTTC
TRBD1	TRBJ1-2	many	TRBV6-1	CASSESTGGFYGYTF	TGTGCCAGCAGTGAAAGCACAGGGGGCTTCTATGGCTACACCTTC
TRBD2	TRBJ2-3	many	TRBV7-9	CASSLNPQTSATQYF	TGTGCCAGCAGCTTAAATCCCCAAACTAGCGCTACGCAGTATTTT
.	TRBJ2-5	.	TRBV15	CATSTFPQETQYF	TGTGCCACCAGCACGTTCCCCCAAGAGACCCAGTACTTC
TRBD1	TRBJ2-1	many	TRBV20-1	CSAPRGQGKLTAGGNEQFF	TGCAGTGCTCCCAGGGGACAGGGAAAGCTTACGGCTGGGGGCAATGAGCAGTTCTTC
.	TRBJ1-1	.	TRBV20-1	CSARAGGPITEAFF	TGCAGTGCTAGAGCTGGGGGCCCTATCACTGAAGCTTTCTTT
TRBD1	TRBJ2-2	.	TRBV15	CATSRGDSYTGELFF	TGTGCCACCAGCAGAGGGGACAGTTACACCGGGGAGCTGTTTTTT
.	TRBJ1-2	medium-sized	TRBV29-1	CSVLRETGYGYTF	TGCAGCGTTTTAAGGGAAACTGGCTATGGCTACACCTTC
TRBD2	TRBJ2-1	.	TRBV29-1	CSVIAGGPFNEQFF	TGCAGCGTAATAGCGGGGGGACCTTTCAATGAGCAGTTCTTC
.	TRBJ1-6	.	TRBV2	CASSSDGNSPLHF	TGTGCCAGCAGTTCCGACGGAAATTCACCCCTCCACTTT
.	TRBJ1-5	many	TRBV27	CASSASSNQPQHF	TGTGCCAGCAGTGCTAGTAGCAATCAGCCCCAGCATTTT
.	TRBJ2-5	many	TRBV11-2	CASSLIRVQETQYF	TGTGCCAGCAGCCTAATCAGGGTGCAAGAGACCCAGTACTTC
TRBD2	TRBJ2-5	.	TRBV6-4	CASSDSSGGQETQYF	TGTGCCAGCAGCGACTCTAGCGGGGGACAAGAGACCCAGTACTTC
TRBD1	TRBJ1-1	few	TRBV19	CATSSTGRAEAFF	TGTGCCACTTCCTCGACAGGGCGAGCTGAAGCTTTCTTT
.	TRBJ1-2	.	TRBV5-4	CASSLRSTGEGYTF	TGTGCCAGCAGCTTGCGCTCCACCGGGGAAGGCTACACCTTC
TRBD1	TRBJ1-1	.	TRBV10-3	CAISDRDSPSEAFF	TGTGCCATCAGTGATCGGGACAGTCCCTCGGAAGCTTTCTTT
.	TRBJ1-2	.	TRBV15	CATSTPGTYGYTF	TGTGCCACCAGCACACCGGGGACCTATGGCTACACCTTC
TRBD1	TRBJ1-1	.	TRBV25-1	CASTLPGQGNEAFF	TGTGCCAGCACTCTCCCGGGACAGGGGAATGAAGCTTTCTTT
.	TRBJ1-1	.	TRBV29-1	CSVEDRGVAEAFF	TGCAGCGTTGAAGATAGAGGGGTTGCTGAAGCTTTCTTT
.	TRBJ2-7	.	TRBV11-1	CASSFHLSGSSYEQYF	TGTGCTAGCAGCTTCCATCTTTCAGGGAGTTCCTACGAGCAGTACTTC
.	TRBJ2-3	few	TRBV3-1	CASSQEKGVPTDTQYF	TGTGCCAGCAGCCAAGAAAAGGGGGTCCCCACAGATACGCAGTATTTT
TRBD1	TRBJ1-2	once	TRBV10-3	CAISPGTGGDYGYTF	TGTGCCATCAGTCCCGGGACAGGAGGGGACTATGGCTACACCTTC
TRBD1	TRBJ2-7	.	TRBV10-2	CASSSDRVYEQYF	TGCGCCAGCAGTTCGGACAGGGTCTACGAGCAGTACTTC
.	TRBJ1-2	.	TRBV2	CASSDARKHGYTF	TGTGCCAGCAGTGACGCCAGGAAACATGGCTACACCTTC
.	TRBJ1-2	.	TRBV15	CATSQIGDYGYTF	TGTGCCACCAGCCAGATTGGAGACTATGGCTACACCTTC
.	TRBJ2-7	many	TRBV9	CASSVGGGPYEQYF	TGTGCCAGCAGCGTTGGCGGGGGCCCCTACGAGCAGTACTTC
.	TRBJ2-1	many	TRBV6-6	CASSYSTLGFNEQFF	TGTGCCAGCAGTTACTCGACCCTAGGCTTCAATGAGCAGTTCTTC
.	TRBJ1-2	.	TRBV15	CATSRSAWDYGYTF	TGTGCCACCAGCAGAAGTGCCTGGGACTATGGCTACACCTTC
TRBD1	TRBJ2-3	many	TRBV15	CATSRDRTGGADTQYF	TGTGCCACCAGCAGAGATCGAACAGGGGGAGCAGATACGCAGTATTTT
.	TRBJ2-7	.	TRBV7-2	CASSLGTELTYEQYF	TGTGCCAGCAGCTTAGGAACGGAGCTCACCTACGAGCAGTACTTC
TRBD2	TRBJ2-3	many	TRBV12-3/TRBV12-4	CASSHSGRGDTQYF	TGTGCCAGCAGTCATAGCGGGAGAGGCGATACGCAGTATTTT
.	TRBJ2-7	many	TRBV30	CAWSVQQGAYEQYF	TGTGCCTGGAGTGTTCAACAGGGTGCCTACGAGCAGTACTTC
.	TRBJ2-7	.	TRBV10-3	CAISEVTGSEQYF	TGTGCCATCAGTGAGGTGACAGGAAGCGAGCAGTACTTC